The clone carrying this TCR beta chain was counted only a few times. Trimming pared 0 bases from V and 7 bases from J, leaving 7 bases between. This CDR3 is 13 amino acids long. In germline, CDR1 is LGHDT, CDR2 YNNKEL (reference sequence). Data came from immunoSEQ multiplex PCR; TCRdb stores just in-frame clones and leaves some out. Among around 150,000 clones listed, around 90% were seen once. This sample was taken from a study of blood T cell repertoires in COVID-19. The sample taken for sequencing was peripheral blood. This clonotype originated in a man between 18 and 29 years old with acute or convalescent COVID-19. J is TRBJ1-5 and V is TRBV3-1 (or the pseudogene TRBV3-2), with unresolved D. Here the CDR3 reads CASSQDERQPQHF. As DNA, the CDR3 is TGTGCCAGCAGCCAAGATGAGAGGCAGCCCCAGCATTTT.